This T cell receptor beta chain was identified in a study of CD8+ T cells in alopecia areata. Study-wide results and caveats: TCR sharing was clearer in mice than between patients, perhaps partly owing to patient HLA diversity. Sequencing of scalp tissue also captures the resident alphabeta T cells of normal skin. Especially in alopecia totalis/universalis, lesional scalp showed greater clonality than normal scalp did.

Extracted from the samples, RNA was reverse transcribed into cDNA to serve as the sequencing template. Using immunoSEQ multiplex PCR, the repertoire was profiled, and TCRdb retains in-frame clones only, with some absent. The sample lists 200,000 or so clones; approximately 60% were seen once. The ends were cut back, 7 bases at V and 0 bases at J, with 16 bases in the middle. Per germline, CDR1 SQVTM and CDR2 ANQGSEA. The CDR3 runs to 16 residues. This clone was detected a few times. Its cognate antigen is unknown. This clonotype was sampled from a human donor in good health. The sequencing input was CD8+ T cells sorted from blood. The genes are TRBV29-1 and TRBJ2-6; D possibly matches TRBD1 or TRBD2 (5 bases each). CDR3: CSAVGDPGSGANVLTF. CDR3 DNA: TGCAGCGCCGTGGGGGACCCGGGCTCTGGGGCCAACGTCCTGACTTTC.